The 20 T cell receptor beta chains presented below share a single source sample, sequenced in a study of blood T cell repertoires in COVID-19. Profiled with immunoSEQ multiplex PCR; TCRdb holds only in-frame clones, not every one. The table includes around 100,000 clones, 65% to 90% detected once. The specimen was peripheral blood. All receptors derive from an older man with acute or convalescent COVID-19.

The chain combines TRBV5-1 with TRBJ2-1; 8 bases are shared with TRBD1. The V gene end was trimmed by 2 bases and the J gene end by 5 bases; junction bases not matched to a gene: 9. Per germline, CDR1 SGHRS and CDR2 YFSETQ. There are 16 residues in the CDR3. CDR3 protein: CASSFGLTGGNNEQFF. As DNA, the CDR3 is TGCGCCAGCAGCTTCGGGCTAACAGGGGGGAACAATGAGCAGTTCTTC.

J is TRBJ2-3 and V is TRBV28, with D tentatively TRBD2 (5 bases). The CDR3 extends over 13 amino acids. V lost 8 bases and J 6 bases, leaving 15 bases between the germline ends. Germline V gene data show CDR1 as MDHEN and CDR2 as SYDVKM. CDR3 nucleotide sequence: TGTGCCAGCGGAGGTAACGCCCGCGATACGCAGTATTTT. This gives the protein CASGGNARDTQYF. The entire variable domain, with the rest obtained from reference TRBV28 and TRBJ2-3, is as follows: DVKVTQSSRYLVKRTGEKVFLECVQDMDHENMFWYRQDPGLGLRLIYFSYDVKMKEKGDIPEGYSVSREKKERFSLILESASTNQTSMYLCASGGNARDTQYFGPGTRLTVL.

The chain carries TRBV9 and TRBJ1-2, with 9 bases identical to TRBD1. The CDR3 is 15 amino acids. Germline V gene sequence: CDR1 SGDLS, CDR2 YYNGEE. V trimming: 0 bases; J trimming: 8 bases; junction bases outside the gene matches: 8. The CDR3 bases are TGTGCCAGCAGCGTAGCCGGGACAGGGCCGGGAGGCTACACCTTC. Its translation is CASSVAGTGPGGYTF.

The chain couples TRBV6-1 to TRBJ2-7, with a tentative D call TRBD2 (5 bases). There are 15 residues in the CDR3. Looked up from germline, CDR1 is MNHNS and CDR2 is SASEGT. V was clipped by 2 bases and J by 6 bases, with 17 bases between them. CDR3 sequence reads: CASSESPEAVPEQYF. The DNA of the CDR3 is TGTGCCAGCAGTGAAAGCCCGGAGGCGGTGCCCGAGCAGTACTTC.

This sequence joins TRBV13 and TRBJ2-7; tentatively, D is TRBD2 (7 bases). This CDR3 spans 15 amino acids. CDR1 is PRHDT, CDR2 FYEKMQ, per germline (reference sequence). Trimming left V 6 bases short and J 3 bases short, with 18 bases between. DNA of the CDR3: TGTGCCAGCAGTTTGGGGGGAGGGACAATCTACGAGCAGTACTTC. The encoded protein is CASSLGGGTIYEQYF.

This chain connects TRBV2 to TRBJ2-7; D ambiguous. The CDR3 is made up of 15 amino acids. Trimming took off 3 bases at V and 6 bases at J, with 18 bases between the two ends. CDR1 and CDR2 (germline): SNHLY, FYNNEI. The CDR3 reads CASSEVKVPLSEQYF. The CDR3 DNA follows: TGTGCCAGCAGTGAGGTGAAGGTCCCACTAAGCGAGCAGTACTTC.

A few counts support this clone. The J gene is TRBJ2-1, the V gene TRBV7-9, with D unresolved. Germline V gives CDR1 SEHNR, CDR2 FQNEAQ (reference sequence). The CDR3 loop spans 11 amino acids. The V end was cut by 5 bases, the J end by 7 bases, with 6 bases between. CDR3 sequence reads: CASSPVNEQFF. The DNA of the CDR3 is TGTGCCAGCAGCCCAGTGAATGAGCAGTTCTTC.

The chain is built from TRBV6-5 and TRBJ1-2, with 12 positions matching TRBD1. The CDR3 is 15 residues long. Germline-derived CDR1 and CDR2 are MNHEY and SVGAGI. The J segment lost 4 bases and the V segment lost 7 bases, leaving 7 bases of the junction unmatched. DNA for the CDR3: TGTGCCAGCACCCCCGGGACAGGGGGCTTCTATGGCTACACCTTC. The encoded protein is CASTPGTGGFYGYTF.

The count of this clone is one. V usage is TRBV7-6 and J usage is TRBJ2-2; no definite D call. Trimming cost V 0 bases and J 0 bases, with 2 bases left between them. This CDR3 has 14 residues. The germline gives CDR1 SGHVS, CDR2 FNYEAQ. CDR3 loop: CASSLATNTGELFF. The CDR3 nucleotides read TGTGCCAGCAGCTTAGCTACGAACACCGGGGAGCTGTTTTTT. The complete variable domain, with remaining parts taken from reference TRBV7-6 and TRBJ2-2, reads GAGVSQSPRYKVTKRGQDVALRCDPISGHVSLYWYRQALGQGPEFLTYFNYEAQQDKSGLPNDRFSAERPEGSISTLTIQRTEQRDSAMYRCASSLATNTGELFFGEGSRLTVL.

This sequence joins TRBV2 and TRBJ1-4, with 10 bases that match TRBD1. Germline V gene sequence: CDR1 SNHLY, CDR2 FYNNEI. V lost 8 bases, J lost 10 bases, and 7 bases stayed unmatched. The CDR3 is 13 residues long. The CDR3 bases are TGTGCCAGCTTGGGACAGGGGATTGGAAAACTGTTTTTT. Encoded protein: CASLGQGIGKLFF.

This clone came up once. The chain recombines TRBV6-1 with TRBJ2-1; 13 bases agree with TRBD2. The CDR3 totals 17 residues. The germline V gene encodes CDR1 MNHNS and CDR2 SASEGT. With V trimmed by 4 bases and J by 9 bases, 12 bases remained unmatched. In DNA, the CDR3 is TGTGCCAGCAGTGGGGGGAGGACTAGCGGGAGACCGAGTGAGCAGTTCTTC. Its protein product is CASSGGRTSGRPSEQFF.

This clone occurred a few times. The rearrangement uses TRBV6-5 and TRBJ2-7; D may be TRBD1 (6 bases). V gave up 7 bases and J gave up 1 base, with 8 bases separating them. This CDR3 is built from 12 residues. Germline V gene data show CDR1 as MNHEY and CDR2 as SVGAGI. The CDR3 nucleotides read TGTGCCAGCAAAGGACAGTCCTACGAGCAGTACTTC. It codes for CASKGQSYEQYF.

Concerning this clone: Other nucleotide sequences from this sample produce the same CDR3. V usage is TRBV18 and J usage is TRBJ1-2, with 7 positions matching TRBD1. Germline V CDR1 and CDR2: KGHSH, LQKENI. After removal of 0 bases from V and 4 bases from J, the junction contained 2 bases not matched to a gene. The CDR3 covers 14 residues. For the CDR3, the DNA is TGTGCCAGCTCACCACCAGGGGGCGCCTATGGCTACACCTTC. As protein: CASSPPGGAYGYTF.

This chain's CDR3 is CASRKQASNSPLHF. The CDR3 DNA reads TGTGCCAGTAGAAAACAGGCCTCAAATTCACCCCTCCACTTT. The chain is built from TRBV19 and TRBJ1-6; D is perhaps TRBD1 (5 bases). Germline CDR1 LNHDA, CDR2 SQIVND (reference sequence). This CDR3 is built from 14 residues. With 6 bases removed from V and 7 bases from J, the gap between germline ends came to 13 bases.

The chain carries TRBV15 and TRBJ1-4, with unresolved D. The length of the CDR3 is 13 residues. V was clipped by 8 bases and J by 5 bases, with 12 bases between them. The germline V gene encodes CDR1 LNHNV and CDR2 YYDKDF (reference sequence). Written as DNA, the CDR3 is TGTGCCACCCGTGGGTGGGCGAATGAAAAACTGTTTTTT. It specifies CATRGWANEKLFF.

The V call is TRBV2, the J call TRBJ2-2; TRBD2 matches 11 bases. The length of the CDR3 is 16 residues. The germline V gene has CDR1 SNHLY and CDR2 FYNNEI. After removal of 6 bases from V and 3 bases from J, the junction contained 6 bases not matched to a gene. The CDR3, as DNA: TGTGCCAGCAGGGATGGGACTAGCGGTTACACCGGGGAGCTGTTTTTT. As protein: CASRDGTSGYTGELFF.

The chain recombines TRBV4-1 with TRBJ2-7; the D gene is possibly TRBD1 (8 bases). The V end was cut by 4 bases, the J end by 3 bases, with 16 bases between. This CDR3 contains 15 residues. Germline V gene sequence: CDR1 MGHRA, CDR2 YSYEKL. In DNA form, the CDR3 reads TGCGCCAGCAGCCCTGGACAGGGCGGGGGCTACGAGCAGTACTTC. This sequence encodes CASSPGQGGGYEQYF.

The chain joins TRBV19 to TRBJ2-4, with a weak D call TRBD2 (6 bases). The CDR3 totals 17 residues. Per the germline V gene, CDR1 is LNHDA and CDR2 is SQIVND (reference sequence). V was clipped by 6 bases and J by 0 bases, with 18 bases between them. The CDR3 reads CASSSPRGNLAKNIQYF. CDR3 coding DNA: TGTGCCAGTAGCTCCCCCCGGGGGAACCTAGCCAAAAACATTCAGTACTTC.

The V call is TRBV28, the J call TRBJ2-1, with 8 nucleotides matching TRBD2. This CDR3 region has 14 residues. The trim removed 8 bases at V and 7 bases at J, leaving 10 bases unmatched. Germline-derived CDR1 and CDR2 are MDHEN and SYDVKM. The CDR3 spells CASWTSGRKNEQFF. Written as DNA, the CDR3 is TGTGCCAGCTGGACCAGCGGGAGAAAAAATGAGCAGTTCTTC.

This chain connects TRBV5-4 to TRBJ2-7, with D perhaps TRBD1 (7 bases). The CDR3 runs 13 residues. Trimming took 7 bases from V and 2 from J, leaving 13 bases between them. Germline V gives CDR1 SGHNT, CDR2 YYREEE (reference sequence). CDR3 region: CASRRDSTYEQYF. CDR3 bases: TGTGCCAGCCGGCGGGACAGTACCTACGAGCAGTACTTC.